A single sample gave rise to the 15 T cell receptor beta chains below, sequenced in a study of CD8 T cells in Susac syndrome. RNA, at about 0.45 to 1 ug, was reverse transcribed with random hexamers. TCRdb re-derived calls from the immunoSEQ multiplex PCR reads in MiXCR, one entry per CDR3 protein. This sample has about 100,000 distinct CDR3 sequences, with 95% found just once. Sample: CD8+ T cells from PBMCs. These receptors originate from a human donor with Susac syndrome.

The chain couples TRBV7-9 to TRBJ2-2; 8 bases map to TRBD2. Germline V lookup: CDR1 SEHNR, CDR2 FQNEAQ (reference sequence). This CDR3 region has 15 residues. V was pared by 5 bases and J by 4 bases, with 6 bases of the junction left unmatched. CDR3 nucleotides: TGTGCCAGCAGCCGGGAGGGGCTAGCCACCGGGGAGCTGTTTTTT. Its protein is CASSREGLATGELFF. The full variable domain, its missing parts supplied by reference TRBV7-9 and TRBJ2-2, is DTGVSQNPRHKITKRGQNVTFRCDPISEHNRLYWYRQTLGQGPEFLTYFQNEAQLEKSRLLSDRFSAERPKGSFSTLEIQRTEQGDSAMYLCASSREGLATGELFFGEGSRLTVL.

The chain carries TRBV3-1 and TRBJ2-7, with 7 bases lining up with TRBD1. V shed 1 base and J 3 bases; nucleotides not matched to a gene: 9. The CDR3 runs to 16 residues. The germline CDR1 and CDR2 sequences are LGHDT and YNNKEL (reference sequence). CDR3 coding DNA: TGTGCCAGCAGCCAAGCCGAGCAGGGGGTCTACTACGAGCAGTACTTC. Translation gives CASSQAEQGVYYEQYF.

The chain recombines TRBV6-5 with TRBJ2-2, with D possibly called TRBD1 or TRBD2 (5 bases each). V was clipped by 6 bases and J by 7 bases, with 9 bases between them. The germline V gene has CDR1 MNHEY and CDR2 SVGAGI. The CDR3 is made up of 12 amino acids. CDR3 region: CASSTGGGELFF. The CDR3 DNA is TGTGCCAGCAGCACAGGAGGCGGGGAGCTGTTTTTT.

V and J are TRBV20-1 and TRBJ2-1; D is perhaps TRBD1 or TRBD2 (5 bases each). The CDR3 totals 15 residues. V was trimmed by 0 bases and J by 5 bases, leaving 14 bases between them. Germline CDR1 is DFQATT and CDR2 is SNEGSKA (reference sequence). CDR3 nucleotides: TGCAGTGCTAGAGATACGGCCCGGGACCACAATGAGCAGTTCTTC. It encodes CSARDTARDHNEQFF.

J is TRBJ1-5 and V is TRBV20-1, with TRBD1 matching over 10 bases. The junction had 8 bases not matched to a gene; V was cut back by 4 bases and J by 5 bases. Germline CDR1 and CDR2: DFQATT and SNEGSKA (reference sequence). The CDR3 has 15 residues. The DNA for the CDR3 is TGCAGTGCTATACGGGACAGGGGTTTCGATCAGCCCCAGCATTTT. Translated, it gives CSAIRDRGFDQPQHF.

This clonotype was detected once. The rearrangement joins TRBV11-2 to TRBJ2-1; D may correspond to TRBD1 or TRBD2 (5 bases each). Germline V CDR1 and CDR2: SGHAT, FQNNGV. The CDR3 extends over 15 amino acids. Trimming stripped 1 base from V and 2 bases from J, with 9 bases between. The CDR3 region has the DNA TGTGCCAGCAGCTTAGCAGGGAGCGCCTACAATGAGCAGTTCTTC. It codes for CASSLAGSAYNEQFF.

V gene TRBV2 combines with J gene TRBJ2-3; 13 nucleotides match TRBD2. The CDR3 has 16 amino acids. V shed 4 bases and J 2 bases; nucleotides not matched to a gene: 3. The germline V gene encodes CDR1 SNHLY and CDR2 FYNNEI. The CDR3 nucleotides read TGTGCCAGCAGTGGAGGACTAGCGGGGGTCACAGATACGCAGTATTTT. As protein: CASSGGLAGVTDTQYF.

The chain is built from TRBV2 and TRBJ1-1; D ambiguous. In germline, CDR1 is SNHLY, CDR2 FYNNEI. The CDR3 is 13 residues long. Trimming stripped 5 bases from V and 10 bases from J, with 17 bases between. CDR3 loop: CASSPNAGRGAFF. For the CDR3, the DNA is TGTGCCAGCAGTCCCAATGCGGGTCGGGGAGCTTTCTTT.

DNA of the CDR3: TGCGCCAGCAGCTTGCAAGGGGCCCCTCAGGAGACCCAGTACTTC. Translation gives CASSLQGAPQETQYF. The chain links TRBV5-1 to TRBJ2-5, with D possibly matching TRBD1 (5 bases). The CDR3 loop spans 15 amino acids. Germline CDR1 is SGHRS and CDR2 is YFSETQ. Trimming stripped 1 base from V and 5 bases from J, with 15 bases between.

The chain couples TRBV4-1 to TRBJ1-1, with TRBD1 matching over 7 bases. The CDR3 runs 13 residues. The germline V gene has CDR1 MGHRA and CDR2 YSYEKL. The J segment lost 5 bases and the V segment lost 2 bases, leaving 2 bases of the junction unmatched. CDR3 coding DNA: TGCGCCAGCAGCCAACCCAGGGGGACTGAAGCTTTCTTT. Translating gives CASSQPRGTEAFF.

This chain joins TRBV23-1 and TRBJ2-2; no clear D gene. TRBV23-1 is designated an ORF whose function remains uncertain. Trimming removed 3 bases at V and 2 bases at J, with 16 bases between. This CDR3 has 17 amino acids. CDR3 amino acids: CASSQCGSDFNTGELFF. The CDR3 region has the DNA TGCGCCAGCAGTCAGTGCGGCTCAGACTTTAACACCGGGGAGCTGTTTTTT.

The chain has TRBV20-1 and TRBJ1-1; D unresolved. This CDR3 has 11 residues. Germline V gene data show CDR1 as DFQATT and CDR2 as SNEGSKA (reference sequence). The V and J ends lost 6 bases and 8 bases respectively, with 13 bases between them. DNA of the CDR3: TGCAGTGCGCTCCTTCTAGGGGAAGCTTTCTTT. Translated: CSALLLGEAFF.

The chain carries TRBV7-2 and TRBJ1-3; 7 nucleotides agree with TRBD1. CDR1 SGHTA and CDR2 FQGNSA come from the germline V gene. The CDR3 is 15 amino acids. The V gene end was trimmed by 5 bases and the J gene end by 2 bases; junction bases not matched to a gene: 6. This chain's CDR3 is CASSPRTGPGNTIYF. DNA of the CDR3: TGTGCCAGCAGCCCTCGGACAGGACCTGGAAACACCATATATTTT.

The CDR3 sequence: CASSPGGRGYTF. CDR3 nucleotides: TGTGCCAGCAGCCCGGGGGGCCGTGGCTACACCTTC. The chain couples TRBV9 to TRBJ1-2, with D perhaps matching TRBD1 (6 bases). V gave up 4 bases and J gave up 7 bases, with 11 bases separating them. Germline CDR1 SGDLS, CDR2 YYNGEE. The CDR3 contains 12 residues. The variable domain in full, completed from reference TRBV9 and TRBJ1-2, reads DSGVTQTPKHLITATGQRVTLRCSPRSGDLSVYWYQQSLDQGLQFLIQYYNGEERAKGNILERFSAQQFPDLHSELNLSSLELGDSALYFCASSPGGRGYTFGSGTRLTVV.

This clonotype came up once. The chain uses TRBV7-9 and TRBJ2-3; D may be TRBD1 (6 bases). The ends were cut back, 0 bases at V and 4 bases at J, with 8 bases in the middle. The CDR3 consists of 14 residues. The germline V gene encodes CDR1 SEHNR and CDR2 FQNEAQ (reference sequence). This chain's CDR3 is CASSLASGADTQYF. CDR3 bases: TGTGCCAGCAGCTTAGCGTCAGGGGCAGATACGCAGTATTTT. Full variable domain (remainder filled in from reference TRBV7-9 and TRBJ2-3): DTGVSQNPRHKITKRGQNVTFRCDPISEHNRLYWYRQTLGQGPEFLTYFQNEAQLEKSRLLSDRFSAERPKGSFSTLEIQRTEQGDSAMYLCASSLASGADTQYFGPGTRLTVL.